What follows are 21 T cell receptor beta chains derived from one specimen sequenced in a study of blood T cell repertoires in COVID-19. Clones were sequenced by immunoSEQ multiplex PCR, and TCRdb holds only the in-frame ones, with some missing. The sample has around 250,000 clones; approximately 80% are singletons. Sequenced sample: PBMCs or T cells enriched from blood (not recorded which). The source of these receptors is a man between 35 and 55 years old who had been exposed to COVID-19.

The chain couples TRBV5-4 to TRBJ2-7, with TRBD1 matching 7 bases. V dropped 0 bases and J dropped 2; count of bases not matched to a gene: 5. The CDR3 has 15 amino acids. Germline V gene lookup returns CDR1 SGHNT and CDR2 YYREEE (reference sequence). The CDR3 DNA reads as TGTGCCAGCAGCTTGGTTGTAGGGGGCCCCTACGAGCAGTACTTC. Amino acids: CASSLVVGGPYEQYF.

The V call is TRBV27, the J call TRBJ1-6; unclear D gene. V lost 4 bases and J lost 0, with 7 bases in between. The CDR3 length is 15 residues. The germline V gene has CDR1 MNHEY and CDR2 SMNVEV (reference sequence). The CDR3 here is CASSSPSSYNSPLHF. The CDR3 bases are TGTGCCAGCAGTTCCCCCAGCTCCTATAATTCACCCCTCCACTTT.

The chain has TRBV6-5 and TRBJ1-5, with a weak D call TRBD1 (5 bases). The germline gives CDR1 MNHEY, CDR2 SVGAGI. This CDR3 region has 14 residues. V lost 3 bases and J 7 bases, leaving 13 bases between the germline ends. This chain's CDR3 is CASSYGQGGQPQHF. CDR3 coding DNA: TGTGCCAGCAGTTATGGGCAGGGAGGGCAGCCCCAGCATTTT.

The chain recombines TRBV7-2 with TRBJ2-7; TRBD2 aligns across 15 bases. This CDR3 has 18 residues. Germline lookup yields CDR1 SGHTA and CDR2 FQGNSA. The V segment lost 5 bases and the J segment 6 bases; nucleotides outside the gene matches: 14. CDR3 nucleotide sequence: TGTGCCAGCAGCGCCCGGGGTGCGGGACTAGCGGGAGGACGCGAGCAGTACTTC. Its translation is CASSARGAGLAGGREQYF.

This chain joins TRBV6-4 and TRBJ2-2, with TRBD2 identical over 9 bases. The trim removed 6 bases at V and 6 bases at J, leaving 11 bases unmatched. Germline V gene data show CDR1 as MRHNA and CDR2 as SNTAGT. This CDR3 contains 16 residues. The CDR3 DNA sequence: TGTGCCAGCAGGTTATCTAGCGGGATATCTCCCGGGGAGCTGTTTTTT. This sequence encodes CASRLSSGISPGELFF.

This chain joins TRBV19 and TRBJ2-2, with 7 nucleotides matching TRBD1. The CDR3 is 22 residues long. Germline CDR1 and CDR2: LNHDA and SQIVND (reference sequence). The CDR3 DNA reads TGTGGCAGCCCGCGACAGGGATTAATGGGCTTTATCACCTACGCGAACACCGGGGAGCTGTTTTTT. Translated: CGSPRQGLMGFITYANTGELFF.

V usage is TRBV19 and J usage is TRBJ1-2; D remains unclear. V shed 0 bases and J shed 5 bases, with 10 bases lying between them. This CDR3 has 14 residues. The V gene's germline CDR1 is LNHDA and CDR2 SQIVND (reference sequence). For the CDR3, the DNA is TGTGCCAGTAGTATAGATCGGCCGGGGTATGGCTACACCTTC. Translating it yields CASSIDRPGYGYTF.

This rearrangement joins TRBV7-2 to TRBJ2-1; perhaps TRBD2 as D (5 bases). V lost 0 bases and J lost 6, with 9 bases in between. CDR1 is SGHTA and CDR2 is FQGNSA in the germline V gene. The CDR3 runs to 14 residues. CDR3 in amino acids: CASSLARAGNEQFF. CDR3 coding DNA: TGTGCCAGCAGCTTAGCGCGGGCGGGCAATGAGCAGTTCTTC.

The chain recombines TRBV11-2 with TRBJ1-3; tentatively, D is TRBD1 (5 bases). The CDR3 loop spans 15 amino acids. Germline V gene lookup returns CDR1 SGHAT and CDR2 FQNNGV. The ends were cut back, 1 base at V and 3 bases at J, with 10 bases in the middle. The CDR3 loop is CASSLAGRGGNTIYF. The DNA for the CDR3 is TGTGCCAGCAGCTTAGCAGGGAGGGGTGGAAACACCATATATTTT.

The chain joins TRBV30 to TRBJ2-7, with TRBD2 matching over 7 bases. Trimming at V came to 1 base and at J to 6 bases, leaving 9 bases not matched to a gene. Per germline, CDR1 GTSNPN and CDR2 SVGIG (reference sequence). This CDR3 contains 14 residues. CDR3 bases: TGTGCCTGGAGTGGGGGACTACCGACCGCCGAGCAGTACTTC. As protein: CAWSGGLPTAEQYF. Full variable domain (outside the CDR3, taken from reference TRBV30 and TRBJ2-7): SQTIHQWPATLVQPVGSPLSLECTVEGTSNPNLYWYRQAAGRGLQLLFYSVGIGQISSEVPQNLSASRPQDRQFILSSKKLLLSDSGFYLCAWSGGLPTAEQYFGPGTRLTVT.

This clone occurred many times. V is TRBV30 and J is TRBJ2-5; 7 bases align to TRBD2. Trimming at V came to 4 bases and at J to 2 bases, leaving 4 bases not matched to a gene. Germline V gene data show CDR1 as GTSNPN and CDR2 as SVGIG (reference sequence). The CDR3 extends over 13 amino acids. The CDR3 DNA follows: TGTGCCTGGACCAAGGGACTACAAGAGACCCAGTACTTC. As protein: CAWTKGLQETQYF.

The rearrangement uses TRBV28 and TRBJ1-2, with TRBD1 matching 9 bases. The CDR3 runs to 13 residues. CDR1 and CDR2 from the germline V gene are MDHEN and SYDVKM. Germline trimming cut 10 bases from V and 6 bases from J; bases unmatched to any gene: 9. The CDR3: CATPGQGMNGYTF. In DNA, the CDR3 is TGTGCCACCCCGGGACAGGGTATGAATGGCTACACCTTC.

The genes are TRBV19 and TRBJ2-2; the match to TRBD1 covers 9 bases. Germline trimming cut 7 bases from V and 5 bases from J; bases unmatched to any gene: 8. Germline V gene sequence: CDR1 LNHDA, CDR2 SQIVND (reference sequence). This CDR3 has 15 amino acids. The CDR3 coding sequence is TGTGCCAGTACCAGGACAGGGGTCGATACCGGGGAGCTGTTTTTT. It translates to CASTRTGVDTGELFF.

The chain employs TRBV9 and TRBJ2-5; tentative D call: TRBD2 (5 bases). This CDR3 contains 15 residues. Germline-derived CDR1 and CDR2 are SGDLS and YYNGEE. V was trimmed by 4 bases and J by 5 bases, leaving 18 bases between them. CDR3 amino acids: CASSLSPSWEETQYF. CDR3 in DNA: TGTGCCAGCAGCTTGAGCCCATCGTGGGAGGAGACCCAGTACTTC.

This chain's CDR3 is CASSELASGRVGTQYF. The CDR3 DNA reads TGTGCCAGCAGTGAATTGGCTAGCGGGAGAGTAGGGACGCAGTATTTT. The V gene is TRBV6-1, the J gene TRBJ2-3; 10 nucleotides match TRBD2. CDR3 length: 16 residues. CDR1 and CDR2 (germline): MNHNS, SASEGT. The ends lost 2 bases at V and 9 bases at J; junction bases unmatched: 11.

CDR3 in DNA: TGTGCCAGCAGGCTAAGCGGGAGTAGTCTTTATGAGCAGTTCTTC. Translated, it gives CASRLSGSSLYEQFF. This chain connects TRBV28 to TRBJ2-1, with TRBD2 matching 8 bases. This CDR3 spans 15 amino acids. Trimming cost V 6 bases and J 8 bases; bases outside gene matches: 12. Per the germline V gene, CDR1 is MDHEN and CDR2 is SYDVKM. The complete variable domain, with remaining parts taken from reference TRBV28 and TRBJ2-1, reads DVKVTQSSRYLVKRTGEKVFLECVQDMDHENMFWYRQDPGLGLRLIYFSYDVKMKEKGDIPEGYSVSREKKERFSLILESASTNQTSMYLCASRLSGSSLYEQFFGPGTRLTVL.

The V and J genes are TRBV30 and TRBJ1-4; D not resolved. The CDR3 totals 12 residues. V lost 0 bases, J lost 5 bases, and 4 bases lay in between. Germline V gives CDR1 GTSNPN, CDR2 SVGIG (reference sequence). The CDR3 DNA sequence: TGTGCCTGGAGTGTCCTGAATGAAAAACTGTTTTTT. It codes for CAWSVLNEKLFF.

The rearrangement uses TRBV19 and TRBJ2-3, with 7 bases identical to TRBD1. CDR1 and CDR2 (germline): LNHDA, SQIVND (reference sequence). Trimming removed 6 bases from V and 2 bases from J; junction bases left unmatched: 8. This CDR3 is 15 amino acids long. DNA for the CDR3: TGTGCCAGTAGGCACCGGGACAGTTACACAGATACGCAGTATTTT. Protein sequence: CASRHRDSYTDTQYF.

This clone has only a few counts. The chain combines TRBV5-1 with TRBJ1-5; 7 bases map to TRBD1. This CDR3 has 14 residues. Germline V gene lookup returns CDR1 SGHRS and CDR2 YFSETQ. Trimming removed 4 bases from V and 3 bases from J; junction bases left unmatched: 4. The CDR3: CASSPGQHNQPQHF. The CDR3 nucleotides read TGCGCCAGCAGCCCGGGACAGCACAATCAGCCCCAGCATTTT.

This chain uses TRBV28 with TRBJ1-1; 7 nucleotides align to TRBD1. Per germline, CDR1 MDHEN and CDR2 SYDVKM. The CDR3 covers 14 residues. After removal of 8 bases from V and 4 bases from J, the junction contained 10 bases not matched to a gene. The DNA for the CDR3 is TGTGCCAGCCGTAAGGCAGGGGGTTCCACTGAAGCTTTCTTT. This codes for CASRKAGGSTEAFF.

This sequence joins TRBV27 and TRBJ1-1, with 8 bases lining up with TRBD1. CDR1 and CDR2 (germline): MNHEY, SMNVEV (reference sequence). V dropped 5 bases and J dropped 6; count of bases not matched to a gene: 11. The CDR3 consists of 15 residues. DNA of the CDR3: TGTGCCAGCAGTCCTCTTCAGGGGGCGAGGGCTGAAGCTTTCTTT. This codes for CASSPLQGARAEAFF.